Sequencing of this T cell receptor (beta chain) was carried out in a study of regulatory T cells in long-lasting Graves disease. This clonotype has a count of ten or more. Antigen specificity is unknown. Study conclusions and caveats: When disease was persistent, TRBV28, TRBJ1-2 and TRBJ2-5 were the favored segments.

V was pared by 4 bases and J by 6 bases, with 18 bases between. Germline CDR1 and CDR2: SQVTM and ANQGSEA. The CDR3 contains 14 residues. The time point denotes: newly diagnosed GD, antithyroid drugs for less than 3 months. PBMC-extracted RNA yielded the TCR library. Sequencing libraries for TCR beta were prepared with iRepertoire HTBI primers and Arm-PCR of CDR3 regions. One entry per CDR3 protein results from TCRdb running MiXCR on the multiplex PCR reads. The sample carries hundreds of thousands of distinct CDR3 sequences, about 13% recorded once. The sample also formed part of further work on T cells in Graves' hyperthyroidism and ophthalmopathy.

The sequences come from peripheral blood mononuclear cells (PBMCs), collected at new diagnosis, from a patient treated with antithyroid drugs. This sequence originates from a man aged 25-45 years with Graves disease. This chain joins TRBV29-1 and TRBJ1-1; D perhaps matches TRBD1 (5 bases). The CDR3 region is CSVAQGPRGPEAFF. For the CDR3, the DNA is TGCAGCGTTGCTCAGGGTCCGAGGGGTCCTGAAGCTTTCTTT.